One and the same sample provided the 2 T cell receptor gamma chains below, sequenced in a study of gamma-delta T cells after stem cell transplantation. TCRdb reprocessed the RT-PCR reads using CATT. Of hundreds of gamma-chain clones in the sample, roughly 4.5% were seen once. Sequencing was done on a sample of gamma-delta T cells. All receptors come from a human donor. It is not recorded whose cells these are; they may come from a transplant donor.

This clone came up a few times. A read error likely explains why the TCRdb protein, taken from a much larger clone, differs from this DNA's translation at residue 4; the protein shown is translated from the DNA. The gene calls are TRGV9 and TRGJP. Germline CDR1 GITISATS, CDR2 ISYDGTV (reference sequence). The CDR3 spans 16 residues. CDR3 sequence (DNA): TGTGCCTTGCGGGAGGTGCAGAAGTTGGGCAAAAAAATCAAGGTATTT. Protein product: CALREVQKLGKKIKVF.

In its sample, this clone is hyperexpanded. This sample also contains other DNA sequences that code for the same CDR3. The chain links TRGV9 to TRGJP. Germline CDR1 is GITISATS and CDR2 is ISYDGTV (reference sequence). V lost 0 bases and J lost 7; bases outside the gene matches: 6. The CDR3 sequence is 17 residues long. The CDR3 is CALWEVLGELGKKIKVF. CDR3 bases: TGTGCCTTGTGGGAGGTGCTGGGCGAGTTGGGCAAAAAAATCAAGGTATTT.